This is a list of T cell receptor beta chains from one sample in a study of cytomegalovirus exposure and HLA in healthy donors. Profiled with immunoSEQ multiplex PCR; TCRdb holds only in-frame clones, not every one. Counted here are about 200,000 clones, 65% to 90% occurring once; the ten biggest clones make up around 1.4%. Sequencing was performed on PBMCs. These TCRs come from a girl aged 5-17 years in good health and CMV-seronegative. CDR3s include the opening cysteine and the closing phenylalanine or tryptophan. Each record gives: CDR3 length, V gene, D gene, clone size, J gene, CDR3 protein. The D gene is left open where the match is weak. Some rows mark clone size as missing; the rest say once, few, many or name a class of expanded clone.

len: 18; v_gene: TRBV4-2; d_gene: TRBD2; abundance: -; j_gene: TRBJ2-1; CDR3aa: CASSQGGLELSSYNEQFF
len: 12; v_gene: TRBV6-5; d_gene: -; abundance: -; j_gene: TRBJ2-4; CDR3aa: CASTHVRGKEYF
len: 14; v_gene: TRBV11-2; d_gene: -; abundance: -; j_gene: TRBJ2-7; CDR3aa: CASSLIPGDYEQYF
len: 15; v_gene: TRBV11-2; d_gene: -; abundance: -; j_gene: TRBJ2-1; CDR3aa: CASSLVPLVIGEQFF
len: 13; v_gene: TRBV7-6; d_gene: -; abundance: -; j_gene: TRBJ2-2; CDR3aa: CASSPYNTGELFF
len: 14; v_gene: TRBV6-5; d_gene: TRBD1; abundance: -; j_gene: TRBJ1-1; CDR3aa: CASSLDRGHTEAFF
len: 12; v_gene: TRBV28; d_gene: -; abundance: -; j_gene: TRBJ1-2; CDR3aa: CASSLKGDGYTF
len: 16; v_gene: TRBV6-5; d_gene: -; abundance: -; j_gene: TRBJ2-6; CDR3aa: CASSYRGGTGANVLTF
len: 13; v_gene: TRBV19; d_gene: -; abundance: -; j_gene: TRBJ2-7; CDR3aa: CASSVQAQYEQYF
len: 11; v_gene: TRBV18; d_gene: -; abundance: -; j_gene: TRBJ1-2; CDR3aa: CASSSQDGYTF
len: 15; v_gene: TRBV6-5; d_gene: TRBD1; abundance: -; j_gene: TRBJ1-2; CDR3aa: CASSPTRTGYYGYTF
len: 17; v_gene: TRBV28; d_gene: -; abundance: -; j_gene: TRBJ2-2; CDR3aa: CASRQGFIDSLGGELFF
len: 16; v_gene: TRBV28; d_gene: TRBD2; abundance: -; j_gene: TRBJ2-3; CDR3aa: CASSLLLAGVSDTQYF
len: 15; v_gene: TRBV7-3; d_gene: -; abundance: -; j_gene: TRBJ1-1; CDR3aa: CASSPFGGGASEAFF
len: 15; v_gene: TRBV28; d_gene: TRBD1; abundance: few; j_gene: TRBJ1-4; CDR3aa: CASSTGAATNEKLFF
len: 14; v_gene: TRBV6-5; d_gene: TRBD2; abundance: -; j_gene: TRBJ2-1; CDR3aa: CASEASGRGGEQFF
len: 15; v_gene: TRBV6-5; d_gene: TRBD1; abundance: -; j_gene: TRBJ2-3; CDR3aa: CASSMRQGKTDTQYF
len: 13; v_gene: TRBV30; d_gene: TRBD1; abundance: -; j_gene: TRBJ1-1; CDR3aa: CAWSVQGDTEAFF
len: 16; v_gene: TRBV7-9; d_gene: -; abundance: once; j_gene: TRBJ1-4; CDR3aa: CASSTAGFSENEKLFF
len: 14; v_gene: TRBV6-1; d_gene: -; abundance: -; j_gene: TRBJ2-4; CDR3aa: CASSEEWPKNIQYF
len: 13; v_gene: TRBV6-5; d_gene: -; abundance: -; j_gene: TRBJ1-5; CDR3aa: CASSRDLNQPQHF
len: 16; v_gene: TRBV18; d_gene: TRBD2; abundance: -; j_gene: TRBJ2-3; CDR3aa: CASSPELAVGTDTQYF
len: 14; v_gene: TRBV6-6; d_gene: -; abundance: -; j_gene: TRBJ2-7; CDR3aa: CASSYRTATYEQYF
len: 14; v_gene: TRBV27; d_gene: -; abundance: -; j_gene: TRBJ1-2; CDR3aa: CASSLVGSNYGYTF
len: 14; v_gene: TRBV5-1; d_gene: -; abundance: -; j_gene: TRBJ2-4; CDR3aa: CASSLEGRGRWVFF
len: 14; v_gene: TRBV7-2; d_gene: -; abundance: -; j_gene: TRBJ1-1; CDR3aa: CASSLVEGFAGAFF
len: 14; v_gene: TRBV28; d_gene: -; abundance: once; j_gene: TRBJ2-1; CDR3aa: CASSRLGGGNEQFF
len: 20; v_gene: TRBV28; d_gene: TRBD1; abundance: -; j_gene: TRBJ1-5; CDR3aa: CASSPVGTGLYTTGNQPQHF
len: 14; v_gene: TRBV29-1; d_gene: -; abundance: -; j_gene: TRBJ1-2; CDR3aa: CSVEDPDGGNGYTF
len: 17; v_gene: TRBV5-1; d_gene: TRBD2; abundance: -; j_gene: TRBJ2-3; CDR3aa: CASSLGLAGGMGDTQYF
len: 14; v_gene: TRBV7-9; d_gene: -; abundance: -; j_gene: TRBJ1-5; CDR3aa: CASSSGKTNQPQHF
len: 19; v_gene: TRBV28; d_gene: TRBD1; abundance: -; j_gene: TRBJ1-3; CDR3aa: CASSLAWRTGAFSGNTIYF
len: 12; v_gene: TRBV15; d_gene: -; abundance: -; j_gene: TRBJ2-7; CDR3aa: CATSPRGYEQYF
len: 15; v_gene: TRBV30; d_gene: TRBD1; abundance: few; j_gene: TRBJ1-1; CDR3aa: CAWSPTDRLNTEAFF
len: 14; v_gene: TRBV9; d_gene: -; abundance: -; j_gene: TRBJ2-3; CDR3aa: CASSVDRSTDTQYF
len: 15; v_gene: TRBV5-5; d_gene: -; abundance: -; j_gene: TRBJ1-3; CDR3aa: CASSFRAVSGNTIYF
len: 15; v_gene: TRBV7-3; d_gene: -; abundance: -; j_gene: TRBJ2-1; CDR3aa: CASSIKRSSGDEQFF
len: 15; v_gene: TRBV7-9; d_gene: TRBD1; abundance: -; j_gene: -; CDR3aa: CASSLRQGAGYEQYF
len: 16; v_gene: TRBV5-5; d_gene: TRBD1; abundance: -; j_gene: TRBJ2-5; CDR3aa: CASSWGTGVGMETQYF
len: 15; v_gene: TRBV18; d_gene: TRBD1; abundance: -; j_gene: TRBJ1-1; CDR3aa: CASSRGQEANTEAFF
len: 17; v_gene: TRBV6-1; d_gene: -; abundance: few; j_gene: TRBJ1-4; CDR3aa: CASSVGHAGSTNEKLFF
len: 15; v_gene: TRBV4-2; d_gene: -; abundance: -; j_gene: TRBJ1-5; CDR3aa: CASSQSFGSDQPQHF
len: 12; v_gene: TRBV19; d_gene: -; abundance: -; j_gene: TRBJ1-2; CDR3aa: CASSYGQFLSAF
len: 14; v_gene: TRBV2; d_gene: -; abundance: -; j_gene: TRBJ1-5; CDR3aa: CASSGTISNQPQHF
len: 15; v_gene: TRBV10-2; d_gene: -; abundance: -; j_gene: TRBJ1-3; CDR3aa: CASSATGIFGNTIYF
len: 14; v_gene: TRBV28; d_gene: -; abundance: -; j_gene: TRBJ2-1; CDR3aa: CASSTFGTNNEQFF
len: 16; v_gene: TRBV5-1; d_gene: TRBD1; abundance: once; j_gene: TRBJ2-3; CDR3aa: CASSPVPGQGTDTQYF
len: 12; v_gene: TRBV27; d_gene: TRBD1; abundance: once; j_gene: TRBJ1-5; CDR3aa: CATGTGVRAQHF
len: 12; v_gene: TRBV28; d_gene: TRBD1; abundance: -; j_gene: TRBJ1-2; CDR3aa: CASTTGGYGYTF
len: 15; v_gene: TRBV4-1; d_gene: -; abundance: -; j_gene: TRBJ2-7; CDR3aa: CASSQEARGSYEQYF